This T cell receptor beta chain was recovered during a study of T cells in Graves' hyperthyroidism and ophthalmopathy. Points from the study as a whole: Ophthalmopathy got predicted by the model a median 6.5 months before its onset.

V shed 2 bases and J shed 8 bases, with 9 bases lying between them. Germline CDR1 SNHLY, CDR2 FYNNEI. The CDR3 has 12 residues. Amplification targeted TCR beta CDR3 regions from RNA transcripts. Carried out on the TCR CDR3, a first-round RT-PCR used the HTBI primer set. TCRdb reanalysed the multiplex PCR reads using MiXCR and keeps one entry per CDR3 protein. The sample contains some 600,000 distinct CDR3 sequences, about half of which appear only once. This clonotype has only a few counts. Its antigen is unidentified. Material for sequencing was peripheral blood or thyroid tissue (not recorded which). The V gene is TRBV2, the J gene TRBJ1-2; D gene unclear. The clonotype originates from a woman between 18 and 29 years old with Graves' hyperthyroidism. In DNA form, the CDR3 reads TGTGCCAGCAGTGAAAGGTTATTCGGCTACACCTTC. Translation gives CASSERLFGYTF.